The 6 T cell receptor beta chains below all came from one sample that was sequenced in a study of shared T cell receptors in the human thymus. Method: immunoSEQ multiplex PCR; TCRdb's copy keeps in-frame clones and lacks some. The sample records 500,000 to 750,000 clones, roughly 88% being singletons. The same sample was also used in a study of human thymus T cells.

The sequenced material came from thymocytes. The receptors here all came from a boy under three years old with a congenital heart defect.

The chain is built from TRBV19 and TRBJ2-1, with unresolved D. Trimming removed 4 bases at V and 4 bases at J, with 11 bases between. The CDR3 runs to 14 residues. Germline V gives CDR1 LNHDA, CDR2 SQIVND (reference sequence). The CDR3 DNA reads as TGTGCCAGTAGTAGGAACAGCAATTACAATGAGCAGTTCTTC. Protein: CASSRNSNYNEQFF. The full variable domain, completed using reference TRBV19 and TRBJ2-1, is DGGITQSPKYLFRKEGQNVTLSCEQNLNHDAMYWYRQDPGQGLRLIYYSQIVNDFQKGDIAEGYSVSREKKESFPLTVTSAQKNPTAFYLCASSRNSNYNEQFFGPGTRLTVL.

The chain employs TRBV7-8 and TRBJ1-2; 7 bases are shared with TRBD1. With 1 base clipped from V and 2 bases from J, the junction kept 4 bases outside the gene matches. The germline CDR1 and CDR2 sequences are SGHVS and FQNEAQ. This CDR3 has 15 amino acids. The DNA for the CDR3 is TGTGCCAGCAGCTTAGGCCAGGGGGTGAACTATGGCTACACCTTC. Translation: CASSLGQGVNYGYTF.

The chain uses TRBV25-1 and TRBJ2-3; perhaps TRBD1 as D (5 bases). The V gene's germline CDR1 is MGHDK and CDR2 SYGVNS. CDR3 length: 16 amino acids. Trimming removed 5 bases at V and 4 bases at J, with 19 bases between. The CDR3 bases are TGTGCCAGCAGTTATCAGACGGGCCCCAGGGCAGATACGCAGTATTTT. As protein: CASSYQTGPRADTQYF.

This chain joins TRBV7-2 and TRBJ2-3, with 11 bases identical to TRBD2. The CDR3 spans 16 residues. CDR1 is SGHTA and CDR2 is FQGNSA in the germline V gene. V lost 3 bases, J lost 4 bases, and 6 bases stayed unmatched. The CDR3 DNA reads TGTGCCAGCAGCTTCGCCGGGACTAGCGGATCAGATACGCAGTATTTT. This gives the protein CASSFAGTSGSDTQYF. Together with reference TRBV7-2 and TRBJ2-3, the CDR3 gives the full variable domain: GAGVSQSPSNKVTEKGKDVELRCDPISGHTALYWYRQSLGQGLEFLIYFQGNSAPDKSGLPSDRFSAERTGGSVSTLTIQRTQQEDSAVYLCASSFAGTSGSDTQYFGPGTRLTVL.

CDR3 bases: TGTGCCAGCAAGGCGGACAGCTCCTACGAGCAGTACTTC. Translated, it gives CASKADSSYEQYF. The chain employs TRBV27 and TRBJ2-7, with D possibly matching TRBD1 (6 bases). CDR1 is MNHEY and CDR2 is SMNVEV in the germline V gene (reference sequence). The V end was cut by 7 bases, the J end by 0 bases, with 10 bases between. The CDR3 contains 13 residues.

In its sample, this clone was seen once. The CDR3 region has the DNA TGTGCCAGCAGCCTAATTGGGGGGGAGCACACTGAAGCTTTCTTT. Amino acids: CASSLIGGEHTEAFF. The gene calls are TRBV11-2 and TRBJ1-1, with D tentatively TRBD1 (5 bases). The germline V gene has CDR1 SGHAT and CDR2 FQNNGV. Trimming removed 5 bases at V and 3 bases at J, with 16 bases between. There are 15 residues in the CDR3.